What follows are 2 T cell receptor beta chains derived from one specimen sequenced in a study of blood T cell repertoires in COVID-19. Profiling relied on immunoSEQ multiplex PCR, and the TCRdb table lists in-frame clones only, not all of them. The top ten hold about 2.4% of the sample, which has some 320,000 clones, about nine tenths seen once. What was sequenced was PBMCs or T cells enriched from blood (not recorded which). These receptors were collected from a man in his 60s who had recovered from COVID-19.

This rearrangement joins TRBV19 to TRBJ1-3; D ambiguous. The CDR3 totals 14 residues. The germline V gene encodes CDR1 LNHDA and CDR2 SQIVND (reference sequence). V was trimmed by 4 bases and J by 0 bases, leaving 7 bases between them. CDR3 DNA sequence: TGTGCCAGTAGTAAAGTCTACTCTGGAAACACCATATATTTT. Its protein is CASSKVYSGNTIYF.

This clone was detected once. The chain couples TRBV11-3 to TRBJ1-2, with D perhaps matching TRBD1 (5 bases). The germline CDR1 and CDR2 sequences are SGHNT and YENEEA. The CDR3 is made up of 14 amino acids. V dropped 7 bases and J dropped 0 bases, with 12 bases sitting between them. The CDR3 reads CASTQGLPNYGYTF. CDR3 nucleotides: TGTGCCAGCACCCAGGGACTACCTAACTATGGCTACACCTTC.